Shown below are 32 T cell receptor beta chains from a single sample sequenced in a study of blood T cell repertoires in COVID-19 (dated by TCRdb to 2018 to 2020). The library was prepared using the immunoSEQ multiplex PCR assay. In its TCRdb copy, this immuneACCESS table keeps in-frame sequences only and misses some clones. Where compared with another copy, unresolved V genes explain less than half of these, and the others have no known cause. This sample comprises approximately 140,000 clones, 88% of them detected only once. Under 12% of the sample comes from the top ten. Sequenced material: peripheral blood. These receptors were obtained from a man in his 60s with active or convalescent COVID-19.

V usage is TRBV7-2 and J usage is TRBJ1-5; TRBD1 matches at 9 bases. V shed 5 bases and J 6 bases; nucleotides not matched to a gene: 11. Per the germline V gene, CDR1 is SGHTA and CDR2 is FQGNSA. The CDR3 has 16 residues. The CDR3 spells CASSVVGTGTSQPQHF. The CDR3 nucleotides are TGTGCCAGCAGCGTAGTGGGGACAGGGACTAGTCAGCCCCAGCATTTT.

CDR3 protein: CASSPKRDPGNEQFF. CDR3 sequence (DNA): TGCGCCAGCAGCCCAAAGCGGGATCCTGGTAATGAGCAGTTCTTC. V usage is TRBV5-1 and J usage is TRBJ2-1; 7 nucleotides agree with TRBD2. CDR3 size: 15 residues. With 4 bases clipped from V and 7 bases from J, the junction kept 11 bases outside the gene matches. Per the germline V gene, CDR1 is SGHRS and CDR2 is YFSETQ.

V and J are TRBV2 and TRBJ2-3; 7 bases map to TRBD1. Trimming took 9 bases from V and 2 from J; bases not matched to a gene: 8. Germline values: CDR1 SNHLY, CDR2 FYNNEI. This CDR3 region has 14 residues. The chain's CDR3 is CASDGQAHTDTQYF. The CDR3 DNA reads TGTGCCAGTGACGGACAGGCGCACACAGATACGCAGTATTTT.

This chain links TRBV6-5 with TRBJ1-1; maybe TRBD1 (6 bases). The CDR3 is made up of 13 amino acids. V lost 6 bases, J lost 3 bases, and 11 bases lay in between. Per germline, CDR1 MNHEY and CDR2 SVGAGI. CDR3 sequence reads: CASSLQGYTEAFF. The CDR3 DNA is TGTGCCAGCAGCCTACAGGGCTACACTGAAGCTTTCTTT.

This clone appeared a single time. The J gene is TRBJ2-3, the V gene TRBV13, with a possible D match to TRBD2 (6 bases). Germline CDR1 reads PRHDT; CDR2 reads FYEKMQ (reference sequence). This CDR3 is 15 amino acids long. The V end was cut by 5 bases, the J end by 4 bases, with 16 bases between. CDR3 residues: CASSPAGKRADTQYF. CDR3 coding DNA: TGTGCCAGCAGCCCTGCGGGGAAACGCGCAGATACGCAGTATTTT. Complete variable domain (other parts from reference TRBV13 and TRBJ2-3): AAGVIQSPRHLIKEKRETATLKCYPIPRHDTVYWYQQGPGQDPQFLISFYEKMQSDKGSIPDRFSAQQFSDYHSELNMSSLELGDSALYFCASSPAGKRADTQYFGPGTRLTVL.

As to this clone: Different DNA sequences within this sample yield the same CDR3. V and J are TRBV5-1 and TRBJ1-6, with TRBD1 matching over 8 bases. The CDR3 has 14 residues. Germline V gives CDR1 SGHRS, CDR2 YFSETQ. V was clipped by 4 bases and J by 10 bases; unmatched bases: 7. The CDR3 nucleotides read TGCGCCAGCAGCCTCGGACAGGGTGGGTCACCCCTCCACTTT. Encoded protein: CASSLGQGGSPLHF.

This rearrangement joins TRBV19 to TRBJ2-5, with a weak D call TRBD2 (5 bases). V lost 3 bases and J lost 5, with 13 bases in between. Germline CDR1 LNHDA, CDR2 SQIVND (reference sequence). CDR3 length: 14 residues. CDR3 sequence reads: CASSIGVIGETQYF. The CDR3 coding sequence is TGTGCCAGTAGTATCGGGGTGATTGGGGAGACCCAGTACTTC.

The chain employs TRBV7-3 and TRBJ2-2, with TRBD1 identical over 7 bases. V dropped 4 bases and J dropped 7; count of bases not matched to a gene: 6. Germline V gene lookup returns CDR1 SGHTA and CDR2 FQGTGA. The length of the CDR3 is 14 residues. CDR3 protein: CASSSTGLGGELFF. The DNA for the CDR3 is TGTGCCAGCAGCTCGACAGGGTTGGGCGGGGAGCTGTTTTTT.

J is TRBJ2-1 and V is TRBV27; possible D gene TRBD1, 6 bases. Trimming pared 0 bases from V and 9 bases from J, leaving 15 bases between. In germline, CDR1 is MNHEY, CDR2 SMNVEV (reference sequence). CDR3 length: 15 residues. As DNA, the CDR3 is TGTGCCAGCAGTTTATCTGGGACATTTGAGGGTGAGCAGTTCTTC. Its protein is CASSLSGTFEGEQFF.

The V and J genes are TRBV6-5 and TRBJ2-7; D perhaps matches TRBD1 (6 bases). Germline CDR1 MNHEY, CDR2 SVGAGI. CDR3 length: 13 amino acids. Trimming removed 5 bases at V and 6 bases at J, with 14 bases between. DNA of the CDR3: TGTGCCAGCAGTATACACAGGGAAAGCGAGCAGTACTTC. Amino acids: CASSIHRESEQYF.

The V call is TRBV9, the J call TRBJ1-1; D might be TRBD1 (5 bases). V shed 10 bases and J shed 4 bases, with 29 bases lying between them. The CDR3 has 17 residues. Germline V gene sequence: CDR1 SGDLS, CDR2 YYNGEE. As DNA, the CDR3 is TGTGCCTCCGGGAGCCCCCACATCAGTGGGGGTCCCACTGAAGCTTTCTTT. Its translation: CASGSPHISGGPTEAFF.

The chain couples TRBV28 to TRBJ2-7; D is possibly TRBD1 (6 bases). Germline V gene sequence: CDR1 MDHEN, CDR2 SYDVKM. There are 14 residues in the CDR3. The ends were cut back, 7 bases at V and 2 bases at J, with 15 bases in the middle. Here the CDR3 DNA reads TGTGCCAGCACCTCAGGGGAGACTCCCTACGAGCAGTACTTC. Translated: CASTSGETPYEQYF.

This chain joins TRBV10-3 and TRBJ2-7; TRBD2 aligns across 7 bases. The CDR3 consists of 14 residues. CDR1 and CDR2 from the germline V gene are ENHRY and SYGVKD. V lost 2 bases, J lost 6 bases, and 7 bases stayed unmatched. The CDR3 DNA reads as TGTGCCATCAGTGAGGTCGGGCGGGAGCGCGAGCAGTACTTC. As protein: CAISEVGREREQYF.

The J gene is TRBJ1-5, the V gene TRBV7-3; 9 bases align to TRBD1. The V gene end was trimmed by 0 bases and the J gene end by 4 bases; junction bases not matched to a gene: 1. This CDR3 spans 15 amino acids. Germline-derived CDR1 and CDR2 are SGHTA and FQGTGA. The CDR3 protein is CASSLTGTGNQPQHF. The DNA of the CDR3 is TGTGCCAGCAGCTTAACGGGGACAGGGAATCAGCCCCAGCATTTT.

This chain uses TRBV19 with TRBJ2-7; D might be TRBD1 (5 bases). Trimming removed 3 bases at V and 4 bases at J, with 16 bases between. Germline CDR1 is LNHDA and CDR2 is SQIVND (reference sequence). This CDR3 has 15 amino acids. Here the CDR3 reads CASSMVPTALYEQYF. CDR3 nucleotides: TGTGCCAGTAGTATGGTTCCGACAGCGCTTTACGAGCAGTACTTC.

The CDR3 protein is CSVGYVSADTQYF. As DNA, the CDR3 is TGCAGCGTTGGGTACGTGTCGGCAGATACGCAGTATTTT. The chain joins TRBV29-1 to TRBJ2-3; unclear D gene. CDR1 is SQVTM and CDR2 is ANQGSEA in the germline V gene. The length of the CDR3 is 13 residues. V was clipped by 4 bases and J by 4 bases, with 12 bases between them.

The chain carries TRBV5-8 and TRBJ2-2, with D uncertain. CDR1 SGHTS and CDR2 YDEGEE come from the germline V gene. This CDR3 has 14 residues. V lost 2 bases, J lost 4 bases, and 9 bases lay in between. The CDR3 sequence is CASSFSFSTGELFF. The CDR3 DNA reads TGTGCCAGCAGCTTCAGTTTCTCCACCGGGGAGCTGTTTTTT.

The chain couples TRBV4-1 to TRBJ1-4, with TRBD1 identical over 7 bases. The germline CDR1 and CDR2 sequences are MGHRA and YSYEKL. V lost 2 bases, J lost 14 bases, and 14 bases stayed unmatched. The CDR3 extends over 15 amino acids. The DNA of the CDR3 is TGCGCCAGCAGCCAACCGGGACAGTCCCAAAACGGGCTGTTTTTT. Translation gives CASSQPGQSQNGLFF.

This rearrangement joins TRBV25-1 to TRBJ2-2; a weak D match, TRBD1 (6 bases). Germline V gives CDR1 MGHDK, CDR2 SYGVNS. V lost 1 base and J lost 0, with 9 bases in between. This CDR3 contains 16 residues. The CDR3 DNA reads TGTGCCAGCAGTGAATTGGGGGCGCCGAACACCGGGGAGCTGTTTTTT. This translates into CASSELGAPNTGELFF.

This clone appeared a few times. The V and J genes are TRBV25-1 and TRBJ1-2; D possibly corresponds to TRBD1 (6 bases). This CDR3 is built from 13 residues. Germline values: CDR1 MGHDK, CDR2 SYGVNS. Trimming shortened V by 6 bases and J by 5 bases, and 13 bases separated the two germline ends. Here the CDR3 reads CASRNPGQYGYTF. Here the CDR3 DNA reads TGTGCCAGCAGGAATCCAGGACAGTATGGCTACACCTTC.

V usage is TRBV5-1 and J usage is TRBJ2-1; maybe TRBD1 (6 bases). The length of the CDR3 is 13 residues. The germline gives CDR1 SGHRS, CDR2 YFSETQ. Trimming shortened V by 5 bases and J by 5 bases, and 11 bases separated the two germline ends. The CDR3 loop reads CASSRRTDNEQFF. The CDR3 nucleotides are TGCGCCAGCAGTAGAAGGACAGACAATGAGCAGTTCTTC.

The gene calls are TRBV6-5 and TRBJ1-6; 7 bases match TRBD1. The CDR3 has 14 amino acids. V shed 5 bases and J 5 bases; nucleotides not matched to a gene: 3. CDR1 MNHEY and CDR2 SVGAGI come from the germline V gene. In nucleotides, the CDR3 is TGTGCCAGCAGTCAGCAGGGGGATAATTCACCCCTCCACTTT. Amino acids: CASSQQGDNSPLHF.

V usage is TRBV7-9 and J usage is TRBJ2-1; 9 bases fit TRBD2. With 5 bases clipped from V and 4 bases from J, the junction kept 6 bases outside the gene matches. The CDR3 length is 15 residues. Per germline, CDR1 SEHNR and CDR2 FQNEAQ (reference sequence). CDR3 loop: CASSKREAVYNEQFF. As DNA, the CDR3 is TGTGCCAGCAGCAAGCGGGAGGCCGTTTACAATGAGCAGTTCTTC.

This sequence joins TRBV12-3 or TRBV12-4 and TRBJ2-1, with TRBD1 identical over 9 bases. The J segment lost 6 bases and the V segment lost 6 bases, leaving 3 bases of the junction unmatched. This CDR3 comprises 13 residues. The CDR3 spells CASSRDRVNEQFF. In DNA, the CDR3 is TGTGCCAGCAGCCGGGACAGGGTCAATGAGCAGTTCTTC.

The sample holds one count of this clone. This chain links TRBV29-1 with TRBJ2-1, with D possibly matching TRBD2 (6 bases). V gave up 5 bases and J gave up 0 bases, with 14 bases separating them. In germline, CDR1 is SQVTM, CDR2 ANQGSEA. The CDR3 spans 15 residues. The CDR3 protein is CSVKGGGVSYNEQFF. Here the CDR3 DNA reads TGCAGCGTTAAGGGAGGCGGAGTCTCCTACAATGAGCAGTTCTTC.

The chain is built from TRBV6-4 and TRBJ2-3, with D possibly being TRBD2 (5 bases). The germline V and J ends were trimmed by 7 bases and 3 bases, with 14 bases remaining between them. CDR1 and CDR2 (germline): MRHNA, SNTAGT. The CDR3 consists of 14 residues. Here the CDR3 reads CASKPVGVTDTQYF. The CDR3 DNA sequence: TGTGCCAGCAAACCCGTCGGGGTTACAGATACGCAGTATTTT.

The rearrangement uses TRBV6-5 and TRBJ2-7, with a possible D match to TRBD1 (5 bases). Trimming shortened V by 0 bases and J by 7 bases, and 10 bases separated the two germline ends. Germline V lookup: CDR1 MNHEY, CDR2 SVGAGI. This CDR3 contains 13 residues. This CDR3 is CASSYSGVLEQYF. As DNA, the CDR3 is TGTGCCAGCAGTTACTCAGGGGTTCTTGAGCAGTACTTC.

In DNA, the CDR3 is TGTGCCAGCAGCTCTCAGGGGTATAATGAAAAACTGTTTTTT. Translating gives CASSSQGYNEKLFF. The gene calls are TRBV7-2 and TRBJ1-4; perhaps TRBD1 as D (6 bases). V shed 4 bases and J shed 4 bases, with 10 bases lying between them. The CDR3 runs to 14 residues. CDR1 is SGHTA, CDR2 FQGNSA, per germline.

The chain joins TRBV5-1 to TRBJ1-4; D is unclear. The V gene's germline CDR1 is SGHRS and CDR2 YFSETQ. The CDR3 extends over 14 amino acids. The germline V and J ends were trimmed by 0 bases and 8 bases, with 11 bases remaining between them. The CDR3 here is CASSLAGGEEKLFF. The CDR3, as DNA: TGCGCCAGCAGCTTGGCAGGTGGTGAAGAAAAACTGTTTTTT.

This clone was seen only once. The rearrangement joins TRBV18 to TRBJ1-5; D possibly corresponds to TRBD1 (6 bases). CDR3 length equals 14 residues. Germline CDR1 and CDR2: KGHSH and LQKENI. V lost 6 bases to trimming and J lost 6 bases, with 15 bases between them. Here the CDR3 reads CASSTSQGAQPQHF. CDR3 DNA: TGTGCCAGCTCCACATCACAGGGAGCTCAGCCCCAGCATTTT.

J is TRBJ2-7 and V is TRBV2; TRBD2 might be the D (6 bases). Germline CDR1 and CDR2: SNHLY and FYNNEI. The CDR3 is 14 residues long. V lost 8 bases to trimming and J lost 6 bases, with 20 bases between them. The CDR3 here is CASDREQLGTEQYF. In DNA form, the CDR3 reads TGTGCCAGCGATCGGGAGCAACTGGGGACCGAGCAGTACTTC.

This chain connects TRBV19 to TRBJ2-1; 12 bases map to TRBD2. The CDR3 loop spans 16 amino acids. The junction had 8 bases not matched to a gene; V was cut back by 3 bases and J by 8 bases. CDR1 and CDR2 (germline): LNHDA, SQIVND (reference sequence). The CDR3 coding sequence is TGTGCCAGTAGTATTGCTAGCGGGAGGGCCGGCTATGAGCAGTTCTTC. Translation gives CASSIASGRAGYEQFF.